These 25 T cell receptor beta chains were sequenced from one sample in a study of blood T cell repertoires in COVID-19. Produced via immunoSEQ multiplex PCR; TCRdb's table is partial and in-frame only. Among 200,000 to 250,000 clones, approximately 81% were seen once, and the ten largest hold around 0.97%. The sample taken for sequencing was peripheral blood. Every receptor here comes from a man aged 35 to 55 with acute or convalescent COVID-19.

The rearrangement links TRBV18 to TRBJ1-2; 7 bases line up with TRBD1. The V and J ends lost 3 bases and 3 bases, in that order; junction bases with no gene match: 4. This CDR3 is built from 14 residues. CDR1 KGHSH and CDR2 LQKENI come from the germline V gene. The CDR3 nucleotides are TGTGCCAGCTCACCGCCCACAGGGGACTATGGCTACACCTTC. Protein: CASSPPTGDYGYTF.

This sequence joins TRBV18 and TRBJ2-7; 14 bases are shared with TRBD2. This CDR3 is 18 amino acids long. Germline V gene lookup returns CDR1 KGHSH and CDR2 LQKENI. V dropped 3 bases and J dropped 0; count of bases not matched to a gene: 7. CDR3 region: CASSPGLAGAFSSYEQYF. The CDR3 region has the DNA TGTGCCAGCTCACCGGGACTAGCGGGGGCCTTTAGCTCCTACGAGCAGTACTTC.

The rearrangement joins TRBV4-3 to TRBJ1-1, with TRBD1 matching 8 bases. The V gene end was trimmed by 0 bases and the J gene end by 2 bases; junction bases not matched to a gene: 23. CDR1 is LGHNA, CDR2 YSLEER, per germline. This CDR3 has 22 amino acids. The CDR3 nucleotides are TGCGCCAGCAGCCAAGATGCACCCGGGGAGGGTCGGACAGGGTTAACTAACACTGAAGCTTTCTTT. It encodes CASSQDAPGEGRTGLTNTEAFF.

The chain joins TRBV5-4 to TRBJ2-3; D remains unclear. The CDR3 is 13 residues long. The V end lost 5 bases, the J end lost 5 bases, and 12 bases lay between the germline ends. Germline CDR1 SGHNT, CDR2 YYREEE (reference sequence). The CDR3 region is CASSSMTGDTQYF. The CDR3 coding sequence is TGTGCCAGCAGTTCAATGACTGGAGATACGCAGTATTTT.

This clone was detected only once. This sequence joins TRBV6-4 and TRBJ2-1; 9 nucleotides match TRBD2. V was pared by 4 bases and J by 2 bases, with 6 bases of the junction left unmatched. Germline loops: CDR1 MRHNA, CDR2 SNTAGT. The CDR3 spans 16 residues. The CDR3 reads CASSVSSGGPYNEQFF. CDR3 DNA: TGTGCCAGCAGTGTTAGTAGCGGGGGACCCTACAATGAGCAGTTCTTC.

The J gene is TRBJ1-2, the V gene TRBV5-1, with unresolved D. The CDR3 is 14 residues long. Germline CDR1 SGHRS, CDR2 YFSETQ. V lost 0 bases and J 0 bases, leaving 6 bases between the germline ends. This CDR3 is CASSLVQPNYGYTF. CDR3 DNA sequence: TGCGCCAGCAGCTTGGTACAGCCTAACTATGGCTACACCTTC.

This chain connects TRBV27 to TRBJ1-2, with 9 bases aligning to TRBD1. The CDR3 covers 14 residues. From germline, CDR1 is MNHEY and CDR2 SMNVEV (reference sequence). The V and J ends lost 6 bases and 7 bases, in that order; junction bases with no gene match: 9. DNA of the CDR3: TGTGCCAGCAGCCTACAGGGGGCGCGGGGTGGCTACACCTTC. Its protein is CASSLQGARGGYTF.

The chain uses TRBV7-2 and TRBJ2-7; maybe TRBD1 (5 bases). Germline assignment: CDR1 SGHTA and CDR2 FQGNSA. V lost 0 bases and J 2 bases, leaving 14 bases between the germline ends. This CDR3 spans 16 amino acids. CDR3 DNA sequence: TGTGCCAGCAGCTTAGCGGGCCCAGGGAACCCCTACGAGCAGTACTTC. Residues: CASSLAGPGNPYEQYF.

This clone turned up a few times. V is TRBV27 and J is TRBJ1-2, with D possibly being TRBD1 (5 bases). The CDR3 contains 15 residues. V shed 6 bases and J shed 1 base, with 15 bases lying between them. Germline assignment: CDR1 MNHEY and CDR2 SMNVEV (reference sequence). Here the CDR3 DNA reads TGTGCCAGCAGGACAAACTGGGGGGTTAACTATGGCTACACCTTC. Translating gives CASRTNWGVNYGYTF.

The chain carries TRBV29-1 and TRBJ2-1; no clear D gene. There are 14 residues in the CDR3. Trimming pared 4 bases from V and 0 bases from J, leaving 10 bases between. Germline CDR1 is SQVTM and CDR2 is ANQGSEA. The DNA of the CDR3 is TGCAGCGTTGTAGCAACCTCCTCCTACAATGAGCAGTTCTTC. Encoded protein: CSVVATSSYNEQFF.

Remarks on this clone: Other nucleotide sequences from this sample produce the same CDR3. The chain is built from TRBV18 and TRBJ1-4, with TRBD1 identical over 7 bases. CDR3 length equals 15 residues. V dropped 0 bases and J dropped 5; count of bases not matched to a gene: 3. Germline values: CDR1 KGHSH, CDR2 LQKENI. The CDR3 is CASSPPGTANEKLFF. CDR3 nucleotides: TGTGCCAGCTCACCACCGGGGACAGCGAATGAAAAACTGTTTTTT.

This clone has only one observation. The V gene is TRBV30, the J gene TRBJ2-3, with D maybe TRBD2 (5 bases). From germline, CDR1 is GTSNPN and CDR2 SVGIG (reference sequence). V was clipped by 5 bases and J by 6 bases, with 12 bases between them. The CDR3 is 12 amino acids. CDR3 in amino acids: CAWATSADTQYF. In DNA, the CDR3 is TGTGCCTGGGCTACTAGTGCGGATACGCAGTATTTT.

This clone showed up just a few times. The chain uses TRBV18 and TRBJ1-2; 10 bases are a match to TRBD1. Trimming cost V 0 bases and J 0 bases; bases outside gene matches: 4. Looked up from germline, CDR1 is KGHSH and CDR2 is LQKENI. This CDR3 is 17 amino acids long. The CDR3 DNA is TGTGCCAGCTCACCACCGGGACAGGGGCGTTCTAACTATGGCTACACCTTC. Translating gives CASSPPGQGRSNYGYTF.

The gene calls are TRBV19 and TRBJ2-3, with a tentative D call TRBD2 (5 bases). The germline V gene encodes CDR1 LNHDA and CDR2 SQIVND (reference sequence). With 3 bases removed from V and 14 bases from J, the gap between germline ends came to 15 bases. The CDR3 is 12 amino acids. This chain's CDR3 is CASSIFREIWYF. In nucleotides, the CDR3 is TGTGCCAGTAGTATCTTCCGGGAAATTTGGTATTTT.

This clone occurred once. The chain couples TRBV7-9 to TRBJ1-1; maybe TRBD1 (5 bases). This CDR3 contains 16 residues. In germline, CDR1 is SEHNR, CDR2 FQNEAQ (reference sequence). V lost 2 bases and J lost 0, with 13 bases in between. The chain's CDR3 is CASSLYKTDLNTEAFF. CDR3 coding DNA: TGTGCCAGCAGCTTATACAAGACAGACTTGAACACTGAAGCTTTCTTT.

This sequence joins TRBV12-3 or TRBV12-4 and TRBJ2-2; TRBD1 matches at 9 bases. The CDR3 is made up of 13 amino acids. J was trimmed by 8 bases and V by 7 bases; bases with no gene match: 5. This chain's CDR3 is CASMTGGGGELFF. CDR3 bases: TGTGCCAGCATGACAGGGGGAGGAGGGGAGCTGTTTTTT.

The chain carries TRBV4-1 and TRBJ2-2; D remains unclear. Germline CDR1 reads MGHRA; CDR2 reads YSYEKL. Between the trimmed V and J ends, which lost 0 bases and 7 bases, there was a span of 15 bases. The CDR3 runs 16 residues. The CDR3 spells CASSQETITLGGELFF. The DNA for the CDR3 is TGCGCCAGCAGCCAAGAGACAATCACCCTCGGCGGGGAGCTGTTTTTT.

The chain recombines TRBV18 with TRBJ2-2; 12 nucleotides align to TRBD1. The V gene end was trimmed by 3 bases and the J gene end by 7 bases; junction bases not matched to a gene: 6. This CDR3 comprises 16 residues. CDR1 and CDR2 from the germline V gene are KGHSH and LQKENI. The CDR3 DNA sequence: TGTGCCAGCTCACCCCCGGGACAGGGGGCCGACGGGGAGCTGTTTTTT. Protein: CASSPPGQGADGELFF. The whole variable domain, filled in from reference TRBV18 and TRBJ2-2, reads NAGVMQNPRHLVRRRGQEARLRCSPMKGHSHVYWYRQLPEEGLKFMVYLQKENIIDESGMPKERFSAEFPKEGPSILRIQQVVRGDSAAYFCASSPPGQGADGELFFGEGSRLTVL.

The chain joins TRBV6-5 to TRBJ1-4, with TRBD1 matching over 10 bases. The CDR3 has 13 amino acids. CDR1 and CDR2 (germline): MNHEY, SVGAGI. V shed 11 bases, J shed 5 bases, and the junction held 5 bases outside the gene matches. CDR3 region: CAPQDRGNEKLFF. The CDR3 DNA sequence: TGTGCCCCCCAGGACAGGGGGAATGAAAAACTGTTTTTT.

This clone was counted between two and nine times. Within the sample, other DNA sequences also encode this same CDR3. This chain links TRBV5-6 with TRBJ1-1; weak D call: TRBD1 (6 bases). The CDR3 loop spans 12 amino acids. V dropped 2 bases and J dropped 6 bases, with 8 bases sitting between them. Germline CDR1 and CDR2: SGHDT and YYEEEE. This CDR3 is CASSFGGPEAFF. In DNA, the CDR3 is TGTGCCAGCAGCTTCGGGGGGCCTGAAGCTTTCTTT.

This clone was found a few times. This sequence joins TRBV11-3 and TRBJ2-2; TRBD2 matches 8 bases. The CDR3 totals 18 residues. Germline-derived CDR1 and CDR2 are SGHNT and YENEEA. The V and J ends lost 1 base and 0 bases, in that order; junction bases with no gene match: 7. The CDR3 sequence is CASSLAAGGPSNTGELFF. The DNA of the CDR3 is TGTGCCAGCAGCTTAGCGGCGGGGGGACCCTCGAACACCGGGGAGCTGTTTTTT.

The chain employs TRBV10-3 and TRBJ2-3; tentative D call: TRBD2 (6 bases). The V gene's germline CDR1 is ENHRY and CDR2 SYGVKD. V dropped 0 bases and J dropped 2 bases, with 9 bases sitting between them. This CDR3 region has 15 residues. Here the CDR3 reads CAISESEGDTDTQYF. In nucleotides, the CDR3 is TGTGCCATCAGTGAGTCGGAGGGTGACACAGATACGCAGTATTTT.

V and J are TRBV7-6 and TRBJ1-3; perhaps TRBD1 as D (5 bases). The V end lost 2 bases, the J end lost 4 bases, and 12 bases lay between the germline ends. The CDR3 is made up of 15 amino acids. Germline values: CDR1 SGHVS, CDR2 FNYEAQ. The CDR3 nucleotides read TGTGCCAGCAGCTTATTAACGGGGGACGGAAACACCATATATTTT. Encoded protein: CASSLLTGDGNTIYF. Full variable domain (remainder filled in from reference TRBV7-6 and TRBJ1-3): GAGVSQSPRYKVTKRGQDVALRCDPISGHVSLYWYRQALGQGPEFLTYFNYEAQQDKSGLPNDRFSAERPEGSISTLTIQRTEQRDSAMYRCASSLLTGDGNTIYFGEGSWLTVV.

CDR3 sequence reads: CAWDRRTGDTQYF. As DNA, the CDR3 is TGTGCCTGGGACCGGAGGACTGGAGATACGCAGTATTTT. The chain carries TRBV30 and TRBJ2-3; possible D gene TRBD2, 5 bases. V lost 5 bases, J lost 5 bases, and 14 bases lay in between. CDR3 length: 13 residues. Per germline, CDR1 GTSNPN and CDR2 SVGIG (reference sequence).

The J gene is TRBJ2-1, the V gene TRBV3-1 (or the pseudogene TRBV3-2), with D perhaps TRBD1 (6 bases). V was pared by 5 bases and J by 4 bases, with 6 bases between. This CDR3 has 12 amino acids. The germline gives CDR1 LGHDT, CDR2 YNNKEL (reference sequence). The CDR3 here is CASSDRYNEQFF. CDR3 DNA: TGTGCCAGCAGCGACAGGTACAATGAGCAGTTCTTC.